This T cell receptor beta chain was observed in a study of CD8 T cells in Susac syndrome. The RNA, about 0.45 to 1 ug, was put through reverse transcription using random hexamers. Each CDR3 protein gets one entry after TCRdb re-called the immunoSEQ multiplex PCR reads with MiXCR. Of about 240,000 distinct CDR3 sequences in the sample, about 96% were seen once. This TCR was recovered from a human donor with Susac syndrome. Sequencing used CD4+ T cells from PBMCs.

CDR3 nucleotide sequence: TGTGCCTGGACTTGGGGTCCTGGAGAGACCCAGTACTTC. As protein: CAWTWGPGETQYF. The chain uses TRBV30 and TRBJ2-5; D is uncertain. CDR3 size: 13 residues. Trimming shortened V by 4 bases and J by 4 bases, and 13 bases separated the two germline ends. CDR1 is GTSNPN, CDR2 SVGIG, per germline (reference sequence).